These 25 T cell receptor beta chains came from one sample sequenced in a study of Ad26.COV2.S vaccination and SARS-CoV-2 variants (dated by TCRdb to 2020 to 2023). Taken with the paper, the label for time point translates to: individuals recovered from natural SARS-CoV-2 infection. Library method: the immunoSEQ multiplex PCR assay. This is the immuneACCESS table as TCRdb keeps it, with only in-frame sequences that have V and J called. A part of the clones is gone; compared with another copy, unresolved V genes explain less than half, and the rest is unexplained. The sample records under 150,000 clones, more than 80% of which are singletons. The top ten constitute around 5% of the sample. The source material was peripheral blood, sampled after recovery from COVID-19. Receptors were obtained from a human donor who had recovered from COVID-19.

The gene calls are TRBV5-5 and TRBJ1-1; 8 bases align to TRBD1. The CDR3 length is 15 residues. The trim removed 0 bases at V and 9 bases at J, leaving 10 bases unmatched. Germline V CDR1 and CDR2: SGHKS, YYEKEE (reference sequence). CDR3 loop: CASSLGTGFRDKAFF. In DNA, the CDR3 is TGTGCCAGCAGCTTGGGGACAGGGTTTAGGGATAAAGCTTTCTTT.

The rearrangement links TRBV6-6 to TRBJ1-5; 10 bases agree with TRBD1. CDR3 length equals 19 residues. Trimming took 5 bases from V and 0 from J; bases not matched to a gene: 13. The V gene's germline CDR1 is MNHNY and CDR2 SVGAGI (reference sequence). CDR3 DNA: TGTGCCAGCAGTCCTAGGATAGGACAGGGGGATTATAGCAATCAGCCCCAGCATTTT. Translation: CASSPRIGQGDYSNQPQHF.

The V gene is TRBV18, the J gene TRBJ1-2; 8 positions agree with TRBD1. V lost 4 bases, J lost 4 bases, and 11 bases stayed unmatched. From germline, CDR1 is KGHSH and CDR2 LQKENI. The CDR3 has 16 amino acids. The DNA of the CDR3 is TGTGCCAGCTCACGAGACAGGGGCCCTTTGGGCTATGGCTACACCTTC. Translation gives CASSRDRGPLGYGYTF.

The gene calls are TRBV24-1 and TRBJ2-3; 8 positions match TRBD1. The germline CDR1 and CDR2 sequences are KGHDR and SFDVKD. The junction had 4 bases not matched to a gene; V was cut back by 0 bases and J by 0 bases. This CDR3 has 17 residues. The CDR3 DNA reads TGTGCCACCAGTGATTTGCGCAGGGGGCTTAGCACAGATACGCAGTATTTT. Its translation: CATSDLRRGLSTDTQYF.

The chain has TRBV12-5 and TRBJ2-3; 13 bases are a match to TRBD2. The J segment lost 4 bases and the V segment lost 4 bases, leaving 5 bases of the junction unmatched. Germline V gives CDR1 LGHNT, CDR2 FRNRAP. CDR3 length: 16 residues. The DNA for the CDR3 is TGTGCTAGTGGTTCCCGGACTAGCGGGGGACCAGATACGCAGTATTTT. Its translation is CASGSRTSGGPDTQYF.

Of note for this clone: At one end the junction does not follow the germline gene, possibly because of a read error. V is TRBV7-2 and J is TRBJ1-1, with TRBD1 matching 8 bases. Germline V gene sequence: CDR1 SGHTA, CDR2 FQGNSA. This CDR3 has 14 residues. CDR3 loop: CANSPGGISTEAFF. The CDR3 nucleotides read TGTGCCAACAGCCCAGGGGGCATTTCCACTGAAGCTTTCTTT.

This CDR3 reads CASSQGVGTGAEAFF. In DNA, the CDR3 is TGCGCCAGCAGCCAGGGGGTTGGTACTGGCGCTGAAGCTTTCTTT. V is TRBV4-1 and J is TRBJ1-1; weak D call: TRBD1 (5 bases). CDR1 MGHRA and CDR2 YSYEKL come from the germline V gene. V was shortened by 3 bases and J by 6 bases, with 17 bases between the two germline ends. The CDR3 is made up of 15 amino acids.

The genes are TRBV28 and TRBJ2-3; 11 nucleotides line up with TRBD2. The CDR3 runs to 14 residues. V lost 6 bases, J lost 5 bases, and 4 bases stayed unmatched. From germline, CDR1 is MDHEN and CDR2 SYDVKM. CDR3 sequence reads: CASSQGTSGDTQYF. The CDR3, as DNA: TGTGCCAGCAGCCAGGGGACTAGCGGAGATACGCAGTATTTT. The full variable domain, in which reference TRBV28 and TRBJ2-3 provide the parts outside the CDR3, is DVKVTQSSRYLVKRTGEKVFLECVQDMDHENMFWYRQDPGLGLRLIYFSYDVKMKEKGDIPEGYSVSREKKERFSLILESASTNQTSMYLCASSQGTSGDTQYFGPGTRLTVL.

This clone was seen only once. The CDR3 DNA is TGTGCCAGCAGCTTAGAGGGGTATTCGGGGGTCAAAACAGATACGCAGTATTTT. Its translation: CASSLEGYSGVKTDTQYF. This chain joins TRBV11-2 and TRBJ2-3, with D maybe TRBD2 (6 bases). The CDR3 consists of 18 residues. Germline-derived CDR1 and CDR2 are SGHAT and FQNNGV. Trimming left V 0 bases short and J 3 bases short, with 19 bases between.

Here the CDR3 reads CASSLELGNTEAFF. The CDR3 DNA reads as TGTGCCAGCAGCTTAGAATTAGGGAACACTGAAGCTTTCTTT. The genes are TRBV7-2 and TRBJ1-1; D remains ambiguous. CDR1 is SGHTA and CDR2 is FQGNSA in the germline V gene. Between the trimmed V and J ends, which lost 1 base and 1 base, there was a span of 7 bases. The CDR3 is 14 amino acids.

The genes are TRBV6-2 or TRBV6-3 and TRBJ2-7; D is perhaps TRBD1 (6 bases). Between the trimmed V and J ends, which lost 2 bases and 3 bases, there was a span of 8 bases. CDR3 length equals 13 residues. The V gene's germline CDR1 is MNHEY and CDR2 SVGEGT. The CDR3, as DNA: TGTGCCAGCAGTTACCTGGGACACTACGAGCAGTACTTC. This gives the protein CASSYLGHYEQYF.

The V call is TRBV7-2, the J call TRBJ2-1; 8 nucleotides align to TRBD2. The length of the CDR3 is 16 residues. CDR1 is SGHTA, CDR2 FQGNSA, per germline. V lost 5 bases to trimming and J lost 4 bases; unmatched junction nucleotides: 10. The CDR3 DNA is TGTGCCAGCAGCAAACAAAGCGGGGGAAGGTACAATGAGCAGTTCTTC. It codes for CASSKQSGGRYNEQFF.

This chain uses TRBV3-1 (or the pseudogene TRBV3-2) with TRBJ1-3; the D gene is possibly TRBD1 (6 bases). Between the trimmed V and J ends, which lost 6 bases and 0 bases, there was a span of 12 bases. CDR3 size: 15 residues. Germline CDR1 LGHDT, CDR2 YNNKEL (reference sequence). This chain's CDR3 is CASRDSLFSGNTIYF. The CDR3, as DNA: TGTGCCAGCAGGGACAGCCTTTTCTCTGGAAACACCATATATTTT.

The rearrangement uses TRBV4-3 and TRBJ2-5; possible D gene TRBD1, 6 bases. This CDR3 region has 15 residues. Per germline, CDR1 LGHNA and CDR2 YSLEER. The V end lost 4 bases, the J end lost 4 bases, and 16 bases lay between the germline ends. The DNA of the CDR3 is TGCGCCAGCAGCCCGAACAGGGATCCAAGAGAGACCCAGTACTTC. This gives the protein CASSPNRDPRETQYF.

V gene TRBV4-3 combines with J gene TRBJ1-1; 7 bases line up with TRBD1. Per the germline V gene, CDR1 is LGHNA and CDR2 is YSLEER. The CDR3 consists of 17 residues. J gave up 0 bases and V 0 bases, and 7 bases lay outside the gene matches. The CDR3 reads CASSQDVSRGVNTEAFF. CDR3 nucleotides: TGCGCCAGCAGCCAAGATGTTAGCAGGGGGGTGAACACTGAAGCTTTCTTT.

V and J are TRBV29-1 and TRBJ1-2; 7 positions match TRBD1. The CDR3 is 15 residues long. CDR1 and CDR2 (germline): SQVTM, ANQGSEA. J lost 6 bases, V lost 0 bases, and 10 bases had no gene match. CDR3 in amino acids: CSVEEWTGHRDGYTF. As DNA, the CDR3 is TGCAGCGTTGAAGAATGGACAGGCCATAGGGATGGCTACACCTTC.

The J gene is TRBJ2-5, the V gene TRBV6-5, with TRBD2 as a possible D gene (6 bases). This CDR3 is 14 amino acids long. Trimming removed 0 bases at V and 6 bases at J, with 11 bases between. The germline gives CDR1 MNHEY, CDR2 SVGAGI. The CDR3 region is CASSYSERVKTQYF. For the CDR3, the DNA is TGTGCCAGCAGTTACTCGGAGCGGGTTAAGACCCAGTACTTC.

The chain recombines TRBV29-1 with TRBJ2-1; 8 bases match TRBD2. Germline CDR1 and CDR2: SQVTM and ANQGSEA. CDR3 size: 18 residues. V shed 5 bases and J 0 bases; nucleotides not matched to a gene: 15. The CDR3 region has the DNA TGCAGCGTTCCCCCTACGGAAACGGGGGGGCACTCCTACAATGAGCAGTTCTTC. Amino acids: CSVPPTETGGHSYNEQFF.

In this sample, this clone turned up once. The rearrangement links TRBV6-5 to TRBJ2-2; 13 bases are a match to TRBD2. The CDR3 runs 15 residues. Germline loops: CDR1 MNHEY, CDR2 SVGAGI. J was trimmed by 6 bases and V by 4 bases; bases with no gene match: 2. The CDR3 nucleotides are TGTGCCAGCAGTTTGGGGACTAGCGGGGCCGGGGAGCTGTTTTTT. Its translation is CASSLGTSGAGELFF.

The rearrangement uses TRBV24-1 and TRBJ2-5; D perhaps matches TRBD1 (6 bases). The germline CDR1 and CDR2 sequences are KGHDR and SFDVKD. CDR3 size: 14 residues. V was shortened by 4 bases and J by 4 bases, with 12 bases between the two germline ends. The CDR3 here is CATSDRGHGETQYF. The CDR3 region has the DNA TGTGCCACCAGTGACCGGGGACATGGAGAGACCCAGTACTTC.

The V gene is TRBV19, the J gene TRBJ1-6, with 8 positions matching TRBD1. J gave up 8 bases and V 7 bases, and 4 bases lay outside the gene matches. The CDR3 runs 13 residues. The germline gives CDR1 LNHDA, CDR2 SQIVND (reference sequence). CDR3 region: CASTDRGYSPLHF. CDR3 bases: TGTGCCAGTACCGACAGGGGTTATTCACCCCTCCACTTT.

The chain uses TRBV5-6 and TRBJ1-2, with D hard to call. Germline V gene lookup returns CDR1 SGHDT and CDR2 YYEEEE. The CDR3 is made up of 12 amino acids. Trimming shortened V by 0 bases and J by 4 bases, and 4 bases separated the two germline ends. The CDR3 sequence: CASSLAGYGYTF. The CDR3 coding sequence is TGTGCCAGCAGCTTGGCCGGCTATGGCTACACCTTC.

This rearrangement joins TRBV13 to TRBJ2-2; D gene ambiguous. Germline V lookup: CDR1 PRHDT, CDR2 FYEKMQ (reference sequence). Deletions cut 6 bases from V and 5 bases from J, with 4 bases between. The CDR3 is 11 residues long. CDR3 loop: CASRGTGELFF. The DNA for the CDR3 is TGTGCCAGCAGAGGGACCGGGGAGCTGTTTTTT.

The chain is built from TRBV27 and TRBJ2-7; D perhaps matches TRBD2 (5 bases). There are 15 residues in the CDR3. Germline V gene sequence: CDR1 MNHEY, CDR2 SMNVEV (reference sequence). Deletions cut 1 base from V and 4 bases from J, with 14 bases between. The CDR3 loop reads CASSLWPGNFYEQYF. In nucleotides, the CDR3 is TGTGCCAGCAGTTTATGGCCCGGGAACTTTTACGAGCAGTACTTC.

The V and J genes are TRBV5-6 and TRBJ1-3, with a possible D match to TRBD1 (6 bases). Germline V lookup: CDR1 SGHDT, CDR2 YYEEEE. The CDR3 runs to 14 residues. Trimming took 2 bases from V and 6 from J, leaving 12 bases between them. In nucleotides, the CDR3 is TGTGCCAGCAGCTTTTTGACAGGTGCAAACACCATATATTTT. Its protein product is CASSFLTGANTIYF.